The clone carrying this TCR beta chain was detected only a few times. The V end was cut by 5 bases, the J end by 6 bases, with 13 bases between. The germline V gene has CDR1 PRHDT and CDR2 FYEKMQ (reference sequence). CDR3 length equals 13 residues. Use of 60 Vbeta and 13 Jbeta primers characterized the PCR. Only in-frame clones appear in the TCRdb table, and some are missing; sequencing was by immunoSEQ multiplex PCR. The sample consists of more than 95,000 clones, roughly a tenth of them appearing once. This sample is drawn from a study of cytomegalovirus exposure and HLA in healthy donors. This rearrangement joins TRBV13 to TRBJ1-2; D possibly corresponds to TRBD1 (6 bases). This TCR was sampled from a man aged 35 to 55 in good health and CMV-seropositive. The sample consisted of PBMCs. The CDR3 DNA is TGTGCCAGCAGCGGCCGGGACATTGATGGCTACACCTTC. As protein: CASSGRDIDGYTF.